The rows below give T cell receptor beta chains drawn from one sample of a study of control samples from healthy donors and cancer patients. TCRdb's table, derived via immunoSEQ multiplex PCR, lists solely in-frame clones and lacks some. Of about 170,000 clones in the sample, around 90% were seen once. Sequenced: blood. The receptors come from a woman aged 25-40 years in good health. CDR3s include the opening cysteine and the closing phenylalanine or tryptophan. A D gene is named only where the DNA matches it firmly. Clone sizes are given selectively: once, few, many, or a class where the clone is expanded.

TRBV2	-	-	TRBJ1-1	CASTASPDTEAFF	TGTGCCAGCACCGCCTCCCCGGACACTGAAGCTTTCTTT
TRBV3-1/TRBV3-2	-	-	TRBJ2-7	CASSRPGVSTYEQYF	TGTGCCAGCAGCCGCCCGGGAGTAAGCACCTACGAGCAGTACTTC
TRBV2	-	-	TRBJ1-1	CASLTRWYTEAFF	TGTGCCAGTCTGACGAGGTGGTACACTGAAGCTTTCTTT
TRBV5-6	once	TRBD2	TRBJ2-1	CASSPPGSGSRFEQFF	TGTGCCAGCAGCCCCCCAGGGAGCGGGAGTAGATTTGAGCAGTTCTTC
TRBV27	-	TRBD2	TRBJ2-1	CASSHTSGYNEQFF	TGTGCCAGCAGTCATACTAGCGGATACAATGAGCAGTTCTTC
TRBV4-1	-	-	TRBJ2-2	CASSGSGQGTGELFF	TGCGCCAGCAGCGGAAGCGGGCAGGGGACCGGGGAGCTGTTTTTT
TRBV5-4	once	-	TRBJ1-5	CASSLGGGRAQPQHF	TGTGCCAGCAGCTTGGGGGGCGGGCGGGCTCAGCCCCAGCATTTT
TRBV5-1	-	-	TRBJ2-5	CASSLGEQETQYF	TGCGCCAGCAGCTTGGGGGAGCAAGAGACCCAGTACTTC
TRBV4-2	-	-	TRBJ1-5	CASSQDIDRPQHF	TGTGCCAGCAGCCAAGATATAGACCGGCCCCAGCATTTT
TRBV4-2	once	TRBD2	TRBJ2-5	CASSQGSGGEETQYF	TGTGCCAGCAGCCAAGGGAGCGGGGGGGAAGAGACCCAGTACTTC
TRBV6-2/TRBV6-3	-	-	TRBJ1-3	CASSYPTGTTSGNTIYF	TGTGCCAGCAGTTACCCCACAGGGACTACCTCTGGAAACACCATATATTTT
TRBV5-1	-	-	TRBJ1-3	CASSFAGGNTIYF	TGCGCCAGCAGCTTTGCCGGGGGAAACACCATATATTTT
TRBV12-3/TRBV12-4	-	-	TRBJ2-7	CASSRQAGDEQYF	TGTGCCAGCAGCCGCCAAGCAGGCGACGAGCAGTACTTC
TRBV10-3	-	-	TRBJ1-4	CAISTGGNEKLFF	TGTGCCATCAGCACAGGAGGCAATGAAAAACTGTTTTTT
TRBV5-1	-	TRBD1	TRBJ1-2	CASSFGEGGGYTF	TGCGCCAGCAGCTTTGGGGAAGGGGGCGGCTACACCTTC
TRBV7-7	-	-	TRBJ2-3	CASTPGGDTDTQYF	TGTGCTAGCACCCCGGGTGGAGACACAGATACGCAGTATTTT
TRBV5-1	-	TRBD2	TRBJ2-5	CASSLRGGGVLQETQYF	TGCGCCAGCAGCTTGCGGGGGGGCGGAGTATTACAAGAGACCCAGTACTTC
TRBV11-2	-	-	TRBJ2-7	CASSPVSGLAYEQYF	TGTGCCAGCAGCCCCGTCAGTGGGTTGGCCTACGAGCAGTACTTC
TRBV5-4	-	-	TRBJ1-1	CASSPGRPNEAFF	TGTGCCAGCAGCCCGGGACGGCCCAATGAAGCTTTCTTT
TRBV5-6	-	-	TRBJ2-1	CASSLVGVVSYNEQFF	TGTGCCAGCAGCTTGGTTGGCGTAGTATCCTACAATGAGCAGTTCTTC
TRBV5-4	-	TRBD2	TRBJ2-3	CASSLASGIGNTQYF	TGTGCCAGCAGCTTGGCTAGCGGGATCGGAAATACGCAGTATTTT
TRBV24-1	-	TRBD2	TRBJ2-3	CATSDPLAEGVTDTQYF	TGTGCCACCAGTGACCCCCTAGCGGAAGGTGTGACAGATACGCAGTATTTT
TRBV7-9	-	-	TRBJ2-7	CASSPNRDEQYF	TGTGCCAGCAGCCCAAACCGGGATGAGCAGTACTTC
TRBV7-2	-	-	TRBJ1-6	CASTPRRGGFNSPLHF	TGTGCCAGCACCCCCCGGAGGGGGGGCTTCAATTCACCCCTCCACTTT
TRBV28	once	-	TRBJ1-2	CASSLGLYGYTF	TGTGCCAGCAGTTTAGGCCTTTATGGCTACACCTTC
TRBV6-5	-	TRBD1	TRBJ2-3	CASRYDRGTQYF	TGTGCCAGCAGATACGACAGGGGAACGCAGTATTTT
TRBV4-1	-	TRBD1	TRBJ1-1	CASSQGMPDREYLNTEAFF	TGCGCCAGCAGCCAAGGAATGCCGGACAGGGAATACTTGAACACTGAAGCTTTCTTT
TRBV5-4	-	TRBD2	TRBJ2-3	CASSLGLAGDTQYF	TGTGCCAGCAGCTTGGGTCTAGCGGGAGATACGCAGTATTTT
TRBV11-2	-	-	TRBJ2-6	CASSLSAGANVLTF	TGTGCCAGCAGCTTATCTGCTGGGGCCAACGTCCTGACTTTC
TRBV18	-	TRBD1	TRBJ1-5	CASSPGQGYNQPQHF	TGTGCCAGCTCACCCGGACAGGGCTACAATCAGCCCCAGCATTTT
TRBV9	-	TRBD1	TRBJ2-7	CASSVGGQASSYEQYF	TGTGCCAGCAGCGTAGGGGGACAGGCGAGCTCCTACGAGCAGTACTTC
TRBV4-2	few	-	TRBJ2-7	CASSQEYRALSEQYF	TGTGCCAGCAGCCAAGAGTACAGGGCATTATCCGAGCAGTACTTC
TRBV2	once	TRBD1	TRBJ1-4	CASNQGGTSNEKLFF	TGTGCCAGCAACCAGGGGGGGACCTCTAATGAAAAACTGTTTTTT
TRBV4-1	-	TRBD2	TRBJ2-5	CASSQRLAGASTHQETQYF	TGCGCCAGCAGCCAACGACTAGCGGGGGCCTCAACCCACCAAGAGACCCAGTACTTC
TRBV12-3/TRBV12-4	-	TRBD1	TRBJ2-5	CASADRAGETQYF	TGTGCCAGCGCCGACAGGGCGGGAGAGACCCAGTACTTC
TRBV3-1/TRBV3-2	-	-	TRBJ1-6	CASSQDRGTLYNSPLHF	TGTGCCAGCAGCCAAGATCGCGGGACATTATATAATTCACCCCTCCACTTT
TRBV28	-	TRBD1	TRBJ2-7	CASSPPGQGPGEQYF	TGTGCCAGCAGTCCTCCTGGACAGGGGCCCGGCGAGCAGTACTTC
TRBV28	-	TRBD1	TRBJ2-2	CASSPIGQGNTGELFF	TGTGCCAGCAGCCCTATAGGACAGGGTAATACCGGGGAGCTGTTTTTT
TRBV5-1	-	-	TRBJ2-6	CASSLQGSGANVLTF	TGCGCCAGCAGCTTGCAGGGTTCCGGGGCCAACGTCCTGACTTTC
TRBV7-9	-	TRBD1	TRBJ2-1	CASSLGTGGEQFF	TGTGCCAGCAGCCTCGGGACAGGGGGTGAGCAGTTCTTC
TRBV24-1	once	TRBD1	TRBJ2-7	CATSRTGGDSYEQYF	TGTGCCACCAGCAGGACAGGGGGAGACTCCTACGAGCAGTACTTC
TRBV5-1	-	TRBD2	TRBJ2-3	CASSLALAGGTDTQYF	TGCGCCAGCAGCTTGGCATTAGCGGGAGGGACAGATACGCAGTATTTT
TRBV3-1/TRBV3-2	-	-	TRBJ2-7	CASSRGGTDEQYF	TGTGCCAGCAGCCGCGGAGGAACGGACGAGCAGTACTTC
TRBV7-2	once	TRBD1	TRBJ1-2	CASSLQGVDGYTF	TGTGCCAGCAGCCTACAGGGGGTGGATGGCTACACCTTC